A selection of T cell receptor beta chains follows, all from one sample in a study of regulatory T cells in long-lasting Graves disease. Using its own MiXCR run on the multiplex PCR reads, TCRdb lists one record per CDR3 protein. This table holds about 460,000 distinct CDR3 sequences, approximately 14% found once. This sample also belongs to another study, concerning T cells in Graves' hyperthyroidism and ophthalmopathy.

This specimen consisted of peripheral blood mononuclear cells (PBMCs), obtained at new diagnosis, from a patient treated with antithyroid drugs. These TCRs come from a woman aged 50 to 60 with Graves disease. CDR3s include the opening cysteine and the closing phenylalanine or tryptophan. Each record gives: D gene, V gene, J gene, clone size, CDR3 protein, CDR3 DNA. D genes are given only for firm matches. The size of a clone is reported for some rows only, either as once, few or many, or as a class for expanded clones.

.	TRBV5-1	TRBJ2-7	few	CASSLARGRGDEQYF	TGCGCCAGCAGCTTGGCTCGGGGGCGGGGTGACGAGCAGTACTTC
TRBD1	TRBV5-1	TRBJ1-1	many	CASSLSWTGLDTEAFF	TGCGCCAGCAGCTTATCCTGGACAGGGCTAGACACTGAAGCTTTCTTT
.	TRBV6-2/TRBV6-3	TRBJ2-4	few	CASSYSRQEKDKNIQYF	TGTGCCAGCAGTTACTCGCGCCAGGAAAAGGACAAAAACATTCAGTACTTC
.	TRBV28	TRBJ1-6	many	CASSSPDRRTSPLHF	TGTGCCAGCAGTTCCCCAGACAGGAGGACTTCACCCCTCCACTTT
TRBD1	TRBV3-1	TRBJ2-1	few	CASSRGTGTGVNEQFF	TGTGCCAGCAGCCGTGGAACCGGGACAGGGGTCAATGAGCAGTTCTTC
.	TRBV4-1	TRBJ1-1	many	CASSQTKQLRAEAFF	TGCGCCAGCAGCCAGACGAAACAGCTTCGGGCTGAAGCTTTCTTT
.	TRBV3-1	TRBJ2-1	many	CATDSGSYNEQFF	TGTGCCACAGATAGCGGATCTTACAATGAGCAGTTCTTC
.	TRBV6-1	TRBJ2-2	.	CASSLGTLLNTGELFF	TGTGCCAGCAGTCTAGGGACACTCTTGAACACCGGGGAGCTGTTTTTT
.	TRBV19	TRBJ1-1	few	CASRTEAFF	TGTGCCAGTAGAACTGAAGCTTTCTTT
TRBD1	TRBV7-2	TRBJ2-3	many	CASSLEARGFTDTQYF	TGTGCCAGCAGCTTAGAAGCCAGGGGGTTTACAGATACGCAGTATTTT
TRBD2	TRBV28	TRBJ2-7	many	CASSHGTSGISVEQYF	TGTGCCAGCAGTCACGGGACTAGCGGGATATCCGTCGAGCAGTACTTC
.	TRBV5-1	TRBJ2-3	many	CASSLEQTTDTQYF	TGCGCCAGCAGCTTGGAACAGACCACAGATACGCAGTATTTT
.	TRBV2	TRBJ2-1	many	CASNRGLYNEQFF	TGTGCCAGTAACAGGGGACTCTACAATGAGCAGTTCTTC
.	TRBV7-8	TRBJ1-2	many	CASLNPAGGNYGYTF	TGTGCCAGTCTTAACCCCGCTGGGGGCAACTATGGCTACACCTTC
.	TRBV13	TRBJ1-3	many	CASSSQDSSGNTIYF	TGTGCCAGCAGCTCGCAGGACAGCTCTGGAAACACCATATATTTT
.	TRBV2	TRBJ1-6	many	CASRGTTGNSPLHF	TGTGCCAGCAGAGGGACGACGGGAAATTCACCCCTCCACTTT
.	TRBV28	TRBJ2-1	many	CANSLGNGIQFF	TGTGCCAACAGTTTGGGGAACGGAATACAGTTCTTC
.	TRBV11-3	TRBJ2-2	many	CASSLGLTNTGELFF	TGTGCCAGCAGCTTAGGACTAACGAACACCGGGGAGCTGTTTTTT
TRBD2	TRBV18	TRBJ2-3	few	CASSPPLGLAGTDTQYF	TGTGCCAGCTCACCACCGCTGGGACTAGCGGGAACAGATACGCAGTATTTT
.	TRBV27	TRBJ2-4	many	CASSFLGSKNIQYF	TGTGCCAGCAGTTTCTTGGGTTCCAAAAACATTCAGTACTTC
TRBD2	TRBV6-2/TRBV6-3	TRBJ2-1	.	CASSVSGRTYNEQFF	TGTGCCAGCAGTGTAAGCGGGAGGACCTACAATGAGCAGTTCTTC
TRBD1	TRBV6-2/TRBV6-3	TRBJ1-2	many	CASSTTLGQPKGYTF	TGTGCCAGCAGTACCACATTGGGACAGCCCAAGGGCTACACCTTC
.	TRBV7-6	TRBJ1-1	few	CASSPSPLEAFF	TGTGCCAGCAGCCCCAGCCCCCTTGAAGCTTTCTTT
.	TRBV18	TRBJ2-1	.	CASSPQQGSDNEQFF	TGTGCCAGCTCACCGCAGCAGGGATCGGACAATGAGCAGTTCTTC
TRBD2	TRBV3-1	TRBJ2-1	many	CASRLAGNNEQFF	TGTGCCAGCAGACTAGCGGGTAACAATGAGCAGTTCTTC
.	TRBV28	TRBJ2-1	many	CASSFEGGGNYNEQFF	TGTGCCAGCAGTTTTGAAGGGGGGGGGAACTACAATGAGCAGTTCTTC
TRBD2	TRBV20-1	TRBJ2-1	many	CSANGLAGNNEQFF	TGCAGTGCCAACGGACTAGCGGGGAACAATGAGCAGTTCTTC
.	TRBV28	TRBJ1-5	many	CASSIQRNSNQPQHF	TGTGCCAGCAGCATACAGAGAAATAGCAATCAGCCCCAGCATTTT
TRBD1	TRBV6-5	TRBJ2-5	many	CASSFPQGDGKETQYF	TGTGCCAGCAGTTTTCCACAGGGGGATGGAAAAGAGACCCAGTACTTC
.	TRBV20-1	TRBJ1-5	many	CSASTGPGYLNQPQHF	TGCAGTGCTAGCACGGGACCGGGATATCTCAATCAGCCCCAGCATTTT
TRBD1	TRBV19	TRBJ2-5	.	CASTAGTGGVLGAGAETQYF	TGTGCCAGTACCGCTGGGACAGGGGGCGTCCTAGGGGCTGGTGCAGAGACCCAGTACTTC
.	TRBV7-8	TRBJ1-5	many	CASSLLMAGSNQPQHF	TGTGCCAGCAGCTTATTGATGGCAGGGAGCAATCAGCCCCAGCATTTT
.	TRBV30	TRBJ2-3	many	CAWSRGGDTDTQYF	TGTGCCTGGAGTCGCGGAGGAGACACAGATACGCAGTATTTT
.	TRBV7-3	TRBJ2-3	.	CASGESGTDTQYF	TGTGCCAGCGGGGAGTCAGGCACAGATACGCAGTATTTT
TRBD1	TRBV5-1	TRBJ2-2	.	CASSSRQGVTGELFF	TGCGCCAGCAGCTCGCGACAGGGAGTAACCGGGGAGCTGTTTTTT
TRBD1	TRBV12-3/TRBV12-4	TRBJ1-1	.	CASRQHRGPLNTEAFF	TGTGCCAGCAGACAGCACAGGGGCCCTTTGAACACTGAAGCTTTCTTT
TRBD2	TRBV12-5	TRBJ2-7	few	CASGLVLAGGRNSYEQYF	TGTGCTAGTGGTTTGGTACTAGCGGGAGGGCGGAACTCCTACGAGCAGTACTTC
TRBD1	TRBV6-5	TRBJ2-7	many	CASSYMGQGSYEQYF	TGTGCCAGCAGTTACATGGGACAGGGGTCCTACGAGCAGTACTTC
TRBD1	TRBV3-1	TRBJ1-1	many	CASSQDRGAEAFF	TGTGCCAGCAGCCAAGACAGGGGGGCTGAAGCTTTCTTT
.	TRBV12-3/TRBV12-4	TRBJ2-2	many	CASSLRLATGELFF	TGTGCCAGCAGTTTAAGGTTGGCCACCGGGGAGCTGTTTTTT
TRBD2	TRBV29-1	TRBJ2-1	.	CSVHGPGLASYNEQFF	TGCAGCGTCCACGGTCCGGGACTAGCCTCCTACAATGAGCAGTTCTTC
TRBD2	TRBV2	TRBJ2-1	many	CASRGLAGVNEQFF	TGTGCCAGCAGGGGACTAGCGGGAGTCAATGAGCAGTTCTTC
.	TRBV29-1	TRBJ1-2	.	CSVDSGSYGYTF	TGCAGCGTTGATAGCGGTTCTTATGGCTACACCTTC